The rows below give T cell receptor beta chains drawn from one sample of a study of chemoradiotherapy in HPV16-positive cancers. Measured with immunoSEQ multiplex PCR; TCRdb has only the in-frame clones, and not every one. The sample contains around 4,400 clones, 90% of which appear only once. The biological material was taken from a patient who underwent chemoradiotherapy. The receptors were gathered from a human donor with HPV-associated anogenital cancer. Both conserved end residues are part of each CDR3. D genes are given only for firm matches. The size field is filled for only some rows; it gives once, few, many or a size class.

v_gene	d_gene	j_gene	abundance	CDR3nt	CDR3aa
TRBV6-1	-	TRBJ2-2	-	TGTGCCAGCAGTGAAATTCAACTGGGGACCGGGGAGCTGTTTTTT	CASSEIQLGTGELFF
TRBV25-1	TRBD1	TRBJ2-1	-	TGTGCCAGCAGCTTCGGGACAGGGGGCAATGAGCAGTTCTTC	CASSFGTGGNEQFF
TRBV5-1	TRBD1	TRBJ2-7	-	TGCGCCAGCAGCTGGGGATTACAGGGGGCCTACGAGCAGTACTTC	CASSWGLQGAYEQYF
TRBV2	-	TRBJ1-5	-	TGTGCCAGCAAATTAGAACATAGCAATCAGCCCCAGCATTTT	CASKLEHSNQPQHF
TRBV21-1	-	TRBJ2-7	-	TGTGCCAGCAGGGGGACAGCCCCAAACTACGAGCAGTACTTC	CASRGTAPNYEQYF
TRBV4-1	-	TRBJ1-2	-	TGCGCCAGCAGACAGGCCGACTATGGCTACACCTTC	CASRQADYGYTF
TRBV30	-	TRBJ1-1	once	TGTGCCTGGGGAGGGAATATCCCAACTGAAGCTTTCTTT	CAWGGNIPTEAFF
TRBV18	-	TRBJ2-7	-	TGTGCCAGCTCCGGGACGGTGGCCTACGAGCAGTACTTC	CASSGTVAYEQYF
TRBV28	-	TRBJ1-2	-	TGTGCCAGCAGTTTAAGGCCAGGAGGGGTGGATGGCTACACCTTC	CASSLRPGGVDGYTF
TRBV29-1	-	TRBJ2-3	-	TGCAGCGTTGATTTGTCAGAGCCTTTCACAGATACGCAGTATTTT	CSVDLSEPFTDTQYF
TRBV19	TRBD1	TRBJ2-7	once	TGTGCCAGTAGGCCGGGACAGGGCCGTCCGGGTCCCTACGAGCAGTACTTC	CASRPGQGRPGPYEQYF
TRBV6-1	-	TRBJ2-7	-	TGTGCCAGCACGGACTCCGGGGGGCCCTACGAGCAGTACTTC	CASTDSGGPYEQYF
TRBV10-3	-	TRBJ1-5	-	TGTGCCATCAGTGAGTCTACCGACCGTAGGCCCCAGCATTTT	CAISESTDRRPQHF
TRBV29-1	TRBD1	TRBJ2-7	-	TGCAGCGCCCGACAGGGTTCCTACGAGCAGTACTTC	CSARQGSYEQYF
TRBV30	-	TRBJ1-6	-	TGTGCCTCTCATCCGGGACTGGATAATTCACCCCTCCACTTT	CASHPGLDNSPLHF
TRBV11-2	-	TRBJ2-1	-	TGTGCCAGCAGCTTAGATCGGGGAGGTGAGCAGTTCTTC	CASSLDRGGEQFF
TRBV27	-	TRBJ2-1	-	TGTGCCAGCAGGGAACAGGGTATTGGCAATGAGCAGTTCTTC	CASREQGIGNEQFF
TRBV5-1	-	TRBJ1-3	-	TGCGCCAGCAGCCCCGTTAATGCCGGGGGGACAAACACCATATATTTT	CASSPVNAGGTNTIYF
TRBV19	TRBD1	TRBJ1-5	-	TGTGCCAGTAGCCGGGGGACAGGGGAGAATCAGCCCCAGCATTTT	CASSRGTGENQPQHF
TRBV30	TRBD1	TRBJ1-6	-	TGTGCCTGGAGTGTCTGGGACAGGGGGGATTCACCCCTCCACTTT	CAWSVWDRGDSPLHF
TRBV30	-	TRBJ2-3	-	TGTGCCTGGAGTCCCCTAGGAAACAGGGATACGCAGTATTTT	CAWSPLGNRDTQYF
TRBV11-3	-	TRBJ1-1	-	TGTGCCAGCAGCTTGGGACGTGGGGGCACTGAAGCTTTCTTT	CASSLGRGGTEAFF
TRBV19	-	TRBJ1-4	-	TGTGCCAGTAGCGACCTAATAAAAGGAGGTGAAAAACTGTTTTTT	CASSDLIKGGEKLFF
TRBV11-2	-	TRBJ2-3	-	TGTGCCAGCAGCGGAACTAGTCCAGATACGCAGTATTTT	CASSGTSPDTQYF
TRBV5-1	-	TRBJ1-4	few	TGCGCCAGCAGCTTTGAACAGGGAGGAACTAATGAAAAACTGTTTTTT	CASSFEQGGTNEKLFF
TRBV15	TRBD1	TRBJ1-5	-	TGTGCCACCAGAACCCATGACAGGGGTAGTGATCAGCCCCAGCATTTT	CATRTHDRGSDQPQHF
TRBV7-3	-	TRBJ2-5	-	TGTGCCAGCAGCCTAGGACAGTGGCCCGGGGAGACCCAGTACTTC	CASSLGQWPGETQYF
TRBV6-5	-	TRBJ2-7	large	TGTGCCAGCAGTTACGGGCTGGCATACGAGCAGTACTTC	CASSYGLAYEQYF
TRBV2	-	TRBJ2-1	-	TGTGCCAGCACCCACAATGAGCAGTTCTTC	CASTHNEQFF
TRBV30	-	TRBJ2-2	-	TGTGCCTGGAGTCGGGCCTTGGCAGGGTCCGGGGAGCTGTTTTTT	CAWSRALAGSGELFF
TRBV19	-	TRBJ1-3	-	TGTGCCAGTAGTAGAGGCGGATCTGGAAACACCATATATTTT	CASSRGGSGNTIYF
TRBV9	-	TRBJ1-1	-	TGTGCCAGCAGCGCTGGGTGGGGACCCGACGTGAACACTGAAGCTTTCTTT	CASSAGWGPDVNTEAFF
TRBV5-1	TRBD1	TRBJ1-1	-	TGCGCCAGTACAGGGGGCCCAAGGTCCATGAACACTGAAGCTTTCTTT	CASTGGPRSMNTEAFF
TRBV7-2	TRBD1	TRBJ2-7	-	TGTGCCAGCAGCTACGACAGGGTATTGCACGAGCAGTACTTC	CASSYDRVLHEQYF
TRBV19	-	TRBJ2-7	-	TGTGCCAGTACCGCCGCGGGGGCGGCCTCCTACGAGCAGTACTTC	CASTAAGAASYEQYF
TRBV7-2	-	TRBJ2-7	-	TGTGCCAGCAGCTTAGACCAGGGCTCCTACGAGCAGTACTTC	CASSLDQGSYEQYF
TRBV5-1	-	TRBJ2-7	-	TGCGCCAGCAGCAAGGACGCCTCTTCCTACGAGCAGTACTTC	CASSKDASSYEQYF
TRBV25-1	-	TRBJ1-5	-	TGTGCCAGCAGTGAAGACAGGTATGGTCAGCCCCAGCATTTT	CASSEDRYGQPQHF
TRBV10-1	-	TRBJ1-2	-	TGCGCCAGCAGTGAGTCGGCAGCCTACTTCTATGGCTACACCTTC	CASSESAAYFYGYTF
TRBV5-1	-	TRBJ1-2	-	TGCGCCAGCAGCTTGGAGACGGCGCCTAGGGGCTACACCTTC	CASSLETAPRGYTF